This note documents a single TCR beta chain sequence. Antigen specificity is unknown. The sample is drawn from a study of T cell responses to AZD1222 COVID-19 vaccine. Study-wide points: There were mostly white British donors and more females than males, and clonal diversity was possibly underestimated. Along spike, vaccine-associated CD4 TCRs were found throughout, with dominance at 160-218 and 743-854.

V lost 1 base and J 4 bases, leaving 13 bases between the germline ends. The CDR3 totals 16 residues. Germline values: CDR1 MDHEN, CDR2 SYDVKM. Sequenced by immunoSEQ multiplex PCR; TCRdb stores in-frame clones only, minus some. Here the sample spans more than 150,000 clones, 87% being singletons. The receptor was isolated from an adult in good health. The specimen comprised peripheral blood, sampled on day 0 of MenACWY control vaccination. This chain connects TRBV28 to TRBJ2-2; D is perhaps TRBD2 (5 bases). CDR3 amino acids: CASSLSRGRGTGELFF. CDR3 coding DNA: TGTGCCAGCAGTTTATCGAGAGGGAGAGGCACCGGGGAGCTGTTTTTT.